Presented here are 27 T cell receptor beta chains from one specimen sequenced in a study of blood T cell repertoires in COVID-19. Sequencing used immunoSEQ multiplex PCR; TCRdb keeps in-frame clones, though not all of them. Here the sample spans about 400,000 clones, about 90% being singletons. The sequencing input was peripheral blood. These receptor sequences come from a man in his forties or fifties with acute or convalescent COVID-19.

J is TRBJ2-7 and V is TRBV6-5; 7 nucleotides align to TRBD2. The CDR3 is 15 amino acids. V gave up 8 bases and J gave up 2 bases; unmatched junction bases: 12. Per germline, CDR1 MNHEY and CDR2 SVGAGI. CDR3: CASPCPGGLPYEQYF. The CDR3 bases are TGTGCCAGCCCCTGTCCGGGAGGTCTCCCCTACGAGCAGTACTTC.

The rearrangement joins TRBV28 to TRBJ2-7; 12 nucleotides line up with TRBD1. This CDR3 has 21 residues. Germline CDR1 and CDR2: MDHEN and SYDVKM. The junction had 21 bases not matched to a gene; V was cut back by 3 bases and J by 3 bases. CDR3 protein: CASSFSWDRGRSGGRSYEQYF. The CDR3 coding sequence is TGTGCCAGCAGTTTCAGTTGGGACAGGGGGCGATCTGGCGGGAGAAGCTACGAGCAGTACTTC.

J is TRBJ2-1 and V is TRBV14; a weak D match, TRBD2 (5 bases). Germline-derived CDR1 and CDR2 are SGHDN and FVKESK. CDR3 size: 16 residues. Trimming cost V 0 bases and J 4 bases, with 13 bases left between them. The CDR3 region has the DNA TGTGCCAGCAGCCAAGAAACGGGGTGGGGTTACAATGAGCAGTTCTTC. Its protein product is CASSQETGWGYNEQFF.

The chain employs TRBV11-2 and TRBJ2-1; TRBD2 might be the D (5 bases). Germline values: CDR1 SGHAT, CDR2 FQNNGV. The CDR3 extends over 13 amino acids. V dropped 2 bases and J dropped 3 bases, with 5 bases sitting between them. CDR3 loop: CASSLTSYNEQFF. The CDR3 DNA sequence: TGTGCCAGCAGCTTAACTAGCTACAATGAGCAGTTCTTC.

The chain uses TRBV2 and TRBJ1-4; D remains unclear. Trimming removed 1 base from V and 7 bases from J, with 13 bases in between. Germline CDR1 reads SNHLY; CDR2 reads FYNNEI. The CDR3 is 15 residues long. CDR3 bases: TGTGCCAGCAGTGAAGATCGGGGTATGGGTGAAAAACTGTTTTTT. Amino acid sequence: CASSEDRGMGEKLFF.

This CDR3 is CASSKAKLATNEKLFF. CDR3 sequence (DNA): TGTGCCAGCAGCAAAGCCAAGCTAGCAACTAATGAAAAACTGTTTTTT. The V call is TRBV7-9, the J call TRBJ1-4; D is unclear. Trimming stripped 5 bases from V and 0 bases from J, with 13 bases between. Germline lookup yields CDR1 SEHNR and CDR2 FQNEAQ (reference sequence). This CDR3 comprises 16 residues.

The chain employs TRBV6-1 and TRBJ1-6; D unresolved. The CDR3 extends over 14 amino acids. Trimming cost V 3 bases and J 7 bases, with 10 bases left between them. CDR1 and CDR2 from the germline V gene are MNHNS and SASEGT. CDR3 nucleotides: TGTGCCAGCAGTGACCGGGAGGAGAATTCACCCCTCCACTTT. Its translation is CASSDREENSPLHF.

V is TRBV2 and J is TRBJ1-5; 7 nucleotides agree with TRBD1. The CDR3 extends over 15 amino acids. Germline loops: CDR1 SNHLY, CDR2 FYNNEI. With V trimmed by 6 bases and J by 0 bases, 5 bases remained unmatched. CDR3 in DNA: TGTGCCAGCAGGGGGACAGACAATAGCAATCAGCCCCAGCATTTT. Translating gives CASRGTDNSNQPQHF.

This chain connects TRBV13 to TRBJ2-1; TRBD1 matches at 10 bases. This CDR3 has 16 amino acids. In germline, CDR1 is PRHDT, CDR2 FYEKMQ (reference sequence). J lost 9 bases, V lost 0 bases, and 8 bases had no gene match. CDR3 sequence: CASSLGLRQGAIEQFF. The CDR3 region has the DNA TGTGCCAGCAGCTTAGGCCTGAGACAGGGGGCTATTGAGCAGTTCTTC.

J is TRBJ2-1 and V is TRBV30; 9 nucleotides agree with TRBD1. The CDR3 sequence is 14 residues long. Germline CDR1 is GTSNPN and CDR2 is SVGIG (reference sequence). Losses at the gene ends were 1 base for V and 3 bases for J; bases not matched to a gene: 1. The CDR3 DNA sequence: TGTGCCTGGAGTGAGGGACAGGGCTACAATGAGCAGTTCTTC. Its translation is CAWSEGQGYNEQFF.

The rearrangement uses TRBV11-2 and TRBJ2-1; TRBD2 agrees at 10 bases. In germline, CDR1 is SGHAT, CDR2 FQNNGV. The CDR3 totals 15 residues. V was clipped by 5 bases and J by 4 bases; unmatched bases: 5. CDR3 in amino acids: CASSRLGLAYNEQFF. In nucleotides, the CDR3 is TGTGCCAGCAGCAGACTGGGACTAGCGTACAATGAGCAGTTCTTC.

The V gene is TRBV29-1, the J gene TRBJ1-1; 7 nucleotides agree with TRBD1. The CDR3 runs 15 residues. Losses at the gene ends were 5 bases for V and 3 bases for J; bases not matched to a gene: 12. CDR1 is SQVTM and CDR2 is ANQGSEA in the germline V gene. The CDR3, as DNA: TGCAGCGTTCCCACGAAACAGGGGACGGACACTGAAGCTTTCTTT. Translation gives CSVPTKQGTDTEAFF.

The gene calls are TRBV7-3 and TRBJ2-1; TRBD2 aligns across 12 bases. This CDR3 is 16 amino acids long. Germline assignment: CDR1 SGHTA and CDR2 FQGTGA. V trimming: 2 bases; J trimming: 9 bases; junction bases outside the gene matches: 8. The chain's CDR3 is CASSLSYLAGGREQFF. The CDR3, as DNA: TGTGCCAGCAGCTTATCATACCTAGCGGGAGGGCGTGAGCAGTTCTTC. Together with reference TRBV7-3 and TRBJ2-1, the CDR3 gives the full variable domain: GAGVSQTPSNKVTEKGKYVELRCDPISGHTALYWYRQSLGQGPEFLIYFQGTGAADDSGLPNDRFFAVRPEGSVSTLKIQRTERGDSAVYLCASSLSYLAGGREQFFGPGTRLTVL.

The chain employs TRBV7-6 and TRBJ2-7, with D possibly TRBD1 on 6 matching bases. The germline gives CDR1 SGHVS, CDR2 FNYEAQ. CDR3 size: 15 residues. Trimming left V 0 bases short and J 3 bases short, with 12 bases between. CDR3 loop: CASSLASGQNYEQYF. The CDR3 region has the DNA TGTGCCAGCAGCTTAGCCTCGGGACAAAACTACGAGCAGTACTTC.

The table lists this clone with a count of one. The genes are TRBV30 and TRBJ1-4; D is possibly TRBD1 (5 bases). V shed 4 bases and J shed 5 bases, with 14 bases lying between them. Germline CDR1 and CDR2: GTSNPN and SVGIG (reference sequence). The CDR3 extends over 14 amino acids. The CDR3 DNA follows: TGTGCCTGGACCGGAGGGACGGAGAATGAAAAACTGTTTTTT. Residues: CAWTGGTENEKLFF.

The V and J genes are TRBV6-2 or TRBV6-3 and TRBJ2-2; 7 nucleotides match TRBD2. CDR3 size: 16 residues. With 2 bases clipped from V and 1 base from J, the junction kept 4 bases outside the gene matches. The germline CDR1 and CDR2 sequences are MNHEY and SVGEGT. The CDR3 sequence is CASSYGGGVNTGELFF. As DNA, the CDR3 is TGTGCCAGCAGTTACGGCGGGGGAGTGAACACCGGGGAGCTGTTTTTT.

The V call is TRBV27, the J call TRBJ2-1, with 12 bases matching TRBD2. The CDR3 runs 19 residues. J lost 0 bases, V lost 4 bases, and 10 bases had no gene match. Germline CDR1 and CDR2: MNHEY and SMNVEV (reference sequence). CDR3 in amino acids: CASSYMTSGGPSSYNEQFF. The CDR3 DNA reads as TGTGCCAGCAGTTATATGACTAGCGGGGGCCCTAGCTCCTACAATGAGCAGTTCTTC.

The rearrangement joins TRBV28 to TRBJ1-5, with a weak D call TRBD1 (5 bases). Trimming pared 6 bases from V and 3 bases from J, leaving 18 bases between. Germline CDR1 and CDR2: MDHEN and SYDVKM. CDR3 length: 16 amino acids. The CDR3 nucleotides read TGTGCCAGCAGAAAGGTTCGGGGGATTTTCAATCAGCCCCAGCATTTT. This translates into CASRKVRGIFNQPQHF.

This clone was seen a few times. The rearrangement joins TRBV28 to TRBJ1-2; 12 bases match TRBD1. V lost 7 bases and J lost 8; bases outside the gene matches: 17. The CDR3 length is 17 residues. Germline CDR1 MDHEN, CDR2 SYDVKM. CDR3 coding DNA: TGTGCCAGCACCGACCGGGGACAGGGGGCGCGGTCGGGAGGCTACACCTTC. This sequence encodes CASTDRGQGARSGGYTF.

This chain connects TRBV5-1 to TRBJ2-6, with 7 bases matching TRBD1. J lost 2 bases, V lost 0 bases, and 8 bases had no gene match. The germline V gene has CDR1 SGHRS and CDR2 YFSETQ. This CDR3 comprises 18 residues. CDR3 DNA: TGCGCCAGCAGCTTGGTGGGGACAGAGAAAACTGGGGCCAACGTCCTGACTTTC. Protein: CASSLVGTEKTGANVLTF. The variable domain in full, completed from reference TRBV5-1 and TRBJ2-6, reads KAGVTQTPRYLIKTRGQQVTLSCSPISGHRSVSWYQQTPGQGLQFLFEYFSETQRNKGNFPGRFSGRQFSNSRSEMNVSTLELGDSALYLCASSLVGTEKTGANVLTFGAGSRLTVL.

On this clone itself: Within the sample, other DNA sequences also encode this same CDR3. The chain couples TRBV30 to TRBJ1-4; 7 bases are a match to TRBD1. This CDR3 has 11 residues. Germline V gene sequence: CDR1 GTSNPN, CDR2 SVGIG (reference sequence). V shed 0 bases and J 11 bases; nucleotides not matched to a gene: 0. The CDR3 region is CAWSVGGKLFF. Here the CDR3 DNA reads TGTGCCTGGAGTGTAGGGGGCAAACTGTTTTTT.

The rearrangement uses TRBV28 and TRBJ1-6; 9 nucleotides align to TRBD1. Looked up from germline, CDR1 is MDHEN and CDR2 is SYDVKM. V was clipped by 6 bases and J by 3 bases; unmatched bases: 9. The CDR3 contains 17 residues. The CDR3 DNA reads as TGTGCCAGCAGCCCCCGGGACAGGGTCCGCTATAATTCACCCCTCCACTTT. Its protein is CASSPRDRVRYNSPLHF. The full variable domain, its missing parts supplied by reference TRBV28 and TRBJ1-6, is DVKVTQSSRYLVKRTGEKVFLECVQDMDHENMFWYRQDPGLGLRLIYFSYDVKMKEKGDIPEGYSVSREKKERFSLILESASTNQTSMYLCASSPRDRVRYNSPLHFGNGTRLTVT.

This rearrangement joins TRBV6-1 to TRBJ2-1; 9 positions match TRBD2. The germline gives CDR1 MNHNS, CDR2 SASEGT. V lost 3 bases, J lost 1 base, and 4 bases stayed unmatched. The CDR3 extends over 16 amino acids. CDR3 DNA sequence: TGTGCCAGCAGTGATAGCGGGAGTATATCCTACAATGAGCAGTTCTTC. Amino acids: CASSDSGSISYNEQFF.

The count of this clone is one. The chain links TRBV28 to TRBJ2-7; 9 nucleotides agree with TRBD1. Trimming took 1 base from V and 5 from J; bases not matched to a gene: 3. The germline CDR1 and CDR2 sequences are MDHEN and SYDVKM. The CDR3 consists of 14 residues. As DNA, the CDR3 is TGTGCCAGCAGTTTATCCCGACAGGGGGACGAGCAGTACTTC. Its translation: CASSLSRQGDEQYF. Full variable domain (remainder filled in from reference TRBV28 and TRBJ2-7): DVKVTQSSRYLVKRTGEKVFLECVQDMDHENMFWYRQDPGLGLRLIYFSYDVKMKEKGDIPEGYSVSREKKERFSLILESASTNQTSMYLCASSLSRQGDEQYFGPGTRLTVT.

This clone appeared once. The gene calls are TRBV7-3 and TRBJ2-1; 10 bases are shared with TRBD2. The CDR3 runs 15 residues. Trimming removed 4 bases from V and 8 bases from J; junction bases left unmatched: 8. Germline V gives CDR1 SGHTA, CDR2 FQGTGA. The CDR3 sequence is CASSSLLAGFHEQFF. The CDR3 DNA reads TGTGCCAGCAGCTCCCTACTAGCGGGGTTCCATGAGCAGTTCTTC.

As DNA, the CDR3 is TGTGCCAGCAGCGAGCGGGGTCGGAACACCGGGGAGCTGTTTTTT. It encodes CASSERGRNTGELFF. V and J are TRBV5-4 and TRBJ2-2, with TRBD2 identical over 7 bases. Germline CDR1 and CDR2: SGHNT and YYREEE (reference sequence). V was pared by 4 bases and J by 1 base, with 4 bases of the junction left unmatched. The CDR3 extends over 15 amino acids.

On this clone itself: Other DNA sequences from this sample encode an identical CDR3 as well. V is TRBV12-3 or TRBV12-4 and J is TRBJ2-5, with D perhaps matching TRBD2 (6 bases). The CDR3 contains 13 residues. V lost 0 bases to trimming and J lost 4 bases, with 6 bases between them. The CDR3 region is CASSLAGGETQYF. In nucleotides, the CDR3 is TGTGCCAGCAGTTTAGCGGGAGGAGAGACCCAGTACTTC.